This entry describes one T cell receptor beta chain. Its antigen is unidentified. This sample stems from a study of shared clonotypes between healthy human individuals. Study observations and caveats: Exclusively blood specimens were collected; tissue repertoires likely differ. The authors expected sequencing depth to affect clonotype sharing among donors.

Data came from immunoSEQ multiplex PCR; TCRdb stores just in-frame clones and leaves some out. The data show approximately 440,000 clones, more than 70% seen once. This CDR3 spans 11 amino acids. V was clipped by 8 bases and J by 3 bases, with 5 bases between them. The V gene's germline CDR1 is MNHNS and CDR2 SASEGT. All donors qualified as healthy HIV-negative adults and had experienced no recent acute infections or vaccinations. Sample: PBMCs. The chain carries TRBV6-1 and TRBJ1-3; the D is unclear. This TCR was sampled from a woman between 40 and 55 years old in good health. Some clones in this sample may be carry-over from other donors' samples. CDR3 nucleotide sequence: TGTGCCAGCGTGGGTGGAAACACCATATATTTT. Translation gives CASVGGNTIYF.